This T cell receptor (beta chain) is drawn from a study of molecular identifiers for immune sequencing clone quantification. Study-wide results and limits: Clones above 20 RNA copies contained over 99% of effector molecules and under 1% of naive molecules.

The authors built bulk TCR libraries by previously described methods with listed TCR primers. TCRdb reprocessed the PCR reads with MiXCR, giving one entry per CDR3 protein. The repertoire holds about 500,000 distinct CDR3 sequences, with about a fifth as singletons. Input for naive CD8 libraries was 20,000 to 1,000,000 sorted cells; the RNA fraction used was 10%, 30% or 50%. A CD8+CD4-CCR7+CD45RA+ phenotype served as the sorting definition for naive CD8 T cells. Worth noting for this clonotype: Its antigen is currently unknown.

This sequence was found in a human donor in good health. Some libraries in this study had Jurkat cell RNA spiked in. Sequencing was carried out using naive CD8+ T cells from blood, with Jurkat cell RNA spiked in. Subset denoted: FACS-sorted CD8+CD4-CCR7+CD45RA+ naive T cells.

CDR3 DNA: TGTGCCAGTAGTGGCGAACTGACCTACAATGAGCAGTTCTTC. Its protein product is CASSGELTYNEQFF. V is TRBV19 and J is TRBJ2-1; D ambiguous. This CDR3 has 14 amino acids. Trimming took off 5 bases at V and 2 bases at J, with 10 bases between the two ends. The germline gives CDR1 LNHDA, CDR2 SQIVND (reference sequence).